The clone carrying this T cell receptor beta chain appeared a few times. V was trimmed by 1 base and J by 3 bases, leaving 9 bases between them. Germline CDR1 and CDR2: KGHSH and LQKENI. The CDR3 is 14 residues long. This record belongs to a study of blood T cell repertoires in COVID-19. Original handling: From reference gene primer amplification, estimates of nucleated cell counts were derived. The table came from immunoSEQ multiplex PCR; TCRdb's copy has only in-frame clones and leaves some out. That table furnishes V, J and clone size, whereas the DNA furnished D and trimming. Among 330,000 or so clones listed, approximately 92% were seen once.

The V call is TRBV18, the J call TRBJ1-1; D uncertain. Material for sequencing was PBMCs or T cells enriched from blood (not recorded which). The receptor's source is a woman in her thirties who had recovered from COVID-19. The CDR3 sequence is CASSPREGDTEAFF. The DNA of the CDR3 is TGTGCCAGCTCACCACGGGAGGGAGACACTGAAGCTTTCTTT.